This T cell receptor (beta chain) was recovered during a study of Graves' ophthalmopathy and Graves' hyperthyroidism. Whole-study context: At the time of initial diagnosis and before any treatment, peripheral blood was collected.

The CDR3 totals 16 residues. The junction had 6 bases not matched to a gene; V was cut back by 1 base and J by 2 bases. Per germline, CDR1 GTSNPN and CDR2 SVGIG (reference sequence). In its sample, this clonotype was seen a few times. The sequenced template was RNA, covering the TCR beta CDR3 region. HTBI primers were employed in first-round RT-PCR, then a second-round multiplex PCR followed. TCRdb ran MiXCR on the multiplex PCR reads and lists one entry per CDR3 protein. The sample holds roughly 350,000 distinct CDR3 sequences; 15% to 20% are singletons and the top ten take 2.4%. The V and J genes are TRBV30 and TRBJ2-4; the match to TRBD1 covers 9 bases. The specimen was peripheral blood. The TCR was taken from an adult woman with stable Graves' hyperthyroidism. The CDR3 sequence is CAWSEGQGSSKNIQYF. In nucleotides, the CDR3 is TGTGCCTGGAGTGAGGGACAGGGTTCGTCCAAAAACATTCAGTACTTC.